A selection of T cell receptor beta chains follows, all from one sample in a study of molecular identifiers for immune sequencing clone quantification. TCRdb independently ran MiXCR on the PCR reads; one entry per CDR3 protein. The profile shows about 53,000 distinct CDR3 sequences, around 33% of them singletons. Specimen: naive CD8+ T cells from blood, with Jurkat cell RNA spiked in. These receptor sequences come from a human donor in good health. Some libraries in this study had Jurkat cell RNA spiked in. The CDR3 runs from the conserved cysteine through the conserved F or W. A D gene is named only where the DNA matches it firmly. A clone size is listed for some rows: how often the clone was seen (once, few, many), or a class if it is expanded.

d_call	cdr3_length	v_call	clone_size	j_call	cdr3_nt	cdr3_aa
.	11	TRBV4-1	.	TRBJ2-3	TGCGCCAGCAGCGAAGCAGATACGCAGTATTTT	CASSEADTQYF
.	17	TRBV27	.	TRBJ2-1	TGTGCCAGCAGTTCCAGCCCTCGCGCCAACTCCTACAATGAGCAGTTCTTC	CASSSSPRANSYNEQFF
TRBD1	14	TRBV28	few	TRBJ2-1	TGTGCCAGCAACCCGACAGGGACCTACAATGAGCAGTTCTTC	CASNPTGTYNEQFF
.	13	TRBV7-9	medium-sized	TRBJ1-1	TGTGCCAGCAAAGGCGGCGGCGACACTGAAGCTTTCTTT	CASKGGGDTEAFF
.	16	TRBV4-2	few	TRBJ1-5	TGTGCCAGCAGCCAAGATCCGGCAGCGAGCAATCAGCCCCAGCATTTT	CASSQDPAASNQPQHF
.	17	TRBV24-1	.	TRBJ2-1	TGTGCCACCAGTGGGGGGCAGGGGATGGGGTCATACAATGAGCAGTTCTTC	CATSGGQGMGSYNEQFF
TRBD2	13	TRBV29-1	.	TRBJ2-1	TGCAGCGTAGTGGGACTAGTCAAGAATGAGCAGTTCTTC	CSVVGLVKNEQFF
.	15	TRBV7-2	many	TRBJ2-7	TGTGCCAGCAGCGTATTAGCTGTTAGCTCCTACGAGCAGTACTTC	CASSVLAVSSYEQYF
.	13	TRBV5-1	.	TRBJ1-1	TGCGCCAGCAGCTTGCCGGGGAACACTGAAGCTTTCTTT	CASSLPGNTEAFF
.	12	TRBV7-9	.	TRBJ2-2	TGTGCCCCCTCAAGGAACACCGGGGAGCTGTTTTTT	CAPSRNTGELFF
.	16	TRBV21-1	.	TRBJ2-3	TGTGCCAGCAGCAAATTTGAAACGGGACAGGGGTTAACGCAGTATTTT	CASSKFETGQGLTQYF
.	17	TRBV27	.	TRBJ2-6	TGTGCCAGCAGATGGAGAGGTCGGAGCTCTGGGGCCTACGTCCTGACTTTC	CASRWRGRSSGAYVLTF
.	15	TRBV24-1	.	TRBJ2-2	TGTGCCACCAGTGATTTGACTGGGGACACCGGGGAGCTGTTTTTT	CATSDLTGDTGELFF
.	14	TRBV19	.	TRBJ2-1	TGTGCCAGTAGTATAGATCTTCTAGCCGATGAGCAGTTCTTC	CASSIDLLADEQFF
TRBD2	16	TRBV7-9	few	TRBJ2-2	TGTGCCAGCAGCCTCCCGACTAGCGGAAAAACCGGGGAGCTGTTTTTT	CASSLPTSGKTGELFF
.	15	TRBV28	many	TRBJ2-3	TGTGCCAGCAGTTACAGCGCAGCAAGCACAGATACGCAGTATTTT	CASSYSAASTDTQYF
.	16	TRBV27	.	TRBJ2-7	TGTGCCAGCAGTTTATCTTTTAGGGGTAGGCCCTACGAGCAGTACTTC	CASSLSFRGRPYEQYF
.	16	TRBV7-9	.	TRBJ1-6	TGTGCCAGCACGGGGGACGGAGGCTCCTATAATTCACCCCTCCACTTT	CASTGDGGSYNSPLHF
.	15	TRBV28	.	TRBJ1-2	TGTGCCAGCAGTTTAGTGCAGGCCGAGAACTATGGCCACACCTTC	CASSLVQAENYGHTF
.	13	TRBV4-1	many	TRBJ1-5	TGCGCCAGCAGCCAAGGGGGGCCTCAGCCCCAGCATTTT	CASSQGGPQPQHF
TRBD2	15	TRBV28	many	TRBJ2-7	TGTGCCAGCAGTTCCACTAGCGGGATAAGCTACGAGCAGTACTTC	CASSSTSGISYEQYF
.	15	TRBV4-1	many	TRBJ2-7	TGCGCCAGCAGCCCCAATGAAATTCCTACCTACGAGCAGTACTTC	CASSPNEIPTYEQYF
.	12	TRBV12-3/TRBV12-4	many	TRBJ1-3	TGTGCCAGCACAGGATCTGGAAACACCATATATTTT	CASTGSGNTIYF
.	15	TRBV6-2/TRBV6-3	few	TRBJ1-5	TGTGCCAGCAGTTACTCGTGGAGGCTCAATCAGCCCCAGCATTTT	CASSYSWRLNQPQHF
.	12	TRBV11-2	many	TRBJ2-1	TGTGCCAGCAGCTTGCTAGTCGATGAGCAGTTCTTC	CASSLLVDEQFF
TRBD1	15	TRBV18	few	TRBJ1-6	TGTGCCAGCTCACCTTGGGACAGGCCAAATTCACCCCTCCACTTT	CASSPWDRPNSPLHF
TRBD1	14	TRBV7-8	few	TRBJ2-7	TGTGCCAGCAGCGCCGGGACAGAGGACTACGAGCAGTACTTC	CASSAGTEDYEQYF
.	14	TRBV28	many	TRBJ2-7	TGTGCCAGCAGCTATCAGGGTGCAGGGTACGAGCAGTACTTC	CASSYQGAGYEQYF
TRBD2	14	TRBV28	.	TRBJ2-5	TGTGCCAGCAACGGAGCGGGAGAGGGAGAGACCCAGTACTTC	CASNGAGEGETQYF
.	13	TRBV7-8	few	TRBJ1-1	TGTGCCAGCAGCTTAGGTCAATCAGGAGAAGCTTTCTTT	CASSLGQSGEAFF
TRBD2	17	TRBV12-5	.	TRBJ2-3	TGTGCTAGAACACCCCCCGGACTAGCGTTAAGTACAGATACGCAGTATTTT	CARTPPGLALSTDTQYF
.	13	TRBV28	many	TRBJ2-7	TGTGCCAGCAGCCCTGACTACTCCTACGAGCAGTACTTC	CASSPDYSYEQYF
TRBD2	15	TRBV11-2	many	TRBJ2-3	TGTGCCAGCAGCTTAGGAGCGGGAGTAGCAGATACGCAGTATTTT	CASSLGAGVADTQYF
.	12	TRBV12-3/TRBV12-4	.	TRBJ2-3	TGTGCCAGCAGCCCGGAGGGAGATACGCAGTATTTT	CASSPEGDTQYF
.	15	TRBV28	.	TRBJ2-1	TGTGCCAGCAGGGAAGGGCAGACCCGCTACAATGAGCAGTTCTTC	CASREGQTRYNEQFF
TRBD1	13	TRBV29-1	few	TRBJ2-2	TGCAGCGTTGGACAGGGGAACACCGGGGAGCTGTTTTTT	CSVGQGNTGELFF
TRBD2	17	TRBV29-1	few	TRBJ2-1	TGCAGCGTTGAAGATCCCGGACTAGCGGGAGACTACAATGAGCAGTTCTTC	CSVEDPGLAGDYNEQFF
.	13	TRBV28	few	TRBJ1-1	TGTGCCAGCATGATCGGGATAAACACTGAAGCTTTCTTT	CASMIGINTEAFF